This entry lists 5 T cell receptor beta chains sequenced from one sample in a study of blood T cell repertoires in COVID-19. The assay was immunoSEQ multiplex PCR, and TCRdb's table has in-frame clones only and misses some. The profile shows 250,000 or so clones, 70% to 90% of them singletons. The sequencing sample was made of PBMCs or T cells enriched from blood (not recorded which). All receptors derive from a woman aged 45-65 years who had been exposed to COVID-19.

The chain has TRBV2 and TRBJ1-5; 7 nucleotides match TRBD1. The junction had 3 bases not matched to a gene; V was cut back by 4 bases and J by 6 bases. Germline CDR1 and CDR2: SNHLY and FYNNEI. CDR3 length: 13 amino acids. The DNA for the CDR3 is TGTGCCAGCAGTGGAACAGGGGTTCAGCCCCAGCATTTT. It encodes CASSGTGVQPQHF. Filled out from reference TRBV2 and TRBJ1-5, the complete variable domain reads EPEVTQTPSHQVTQMGQEVILRCVPISNHLYFYWYRQILGQKVEFLVSFYNNEISEKSEIFDDQFSVERPDGSNFTLKIRSTKLEDSAMYFCASSGTGVQPQHFGDGTRLSIL.

This clone was observed a single time. The chain is built from TRBV13 and TRBJ2-7; D is possibly TRBD1 (6 bases). Germline V CDR1 and CDR2: PRHDT, FYEKMQ (reference sequence). V was shortened by 2 bases and J by 7 bases, with 12 bases between the two germline ends. The length of the CDR3 is 13 residues. The CDR3 sequence is CASSLTGRGEQYF. CDR3 in DNA: TGTGCCAGCAGCTTAACGGGCAGGGGTGAGCAGTACTTC.

V gene TRBV3-1 (or the pseudogene TRBV3-2) combines with J gene TRBJ2-1; 7 bases align to TRBD1. CDR3 length: 17 residues. CDR1 and CDR2 (germline): LGHDT, YNNKEL (reference sequence). J was trimmed by 7 bases and V by 2 bases; bases with no gene match: 14. This chain's CDR3 is CASSQPIDRAVGNEQFF. The CDR3, as DNA: TGTGCCAGCAGCCAACCGATCGACAGGGCGGTAGGGAATGAGCAGTTCTTC.

The chain couples TRBV29-1 to TRBJ1-1; 9 bases match TRBD1. From germline, CDR1 is SQVTM and CDR2 ANQGSEA. V was pared by 7 bases and J by 5 bases, with 11 bases of the junction left unmatched. The CDR3 is 14 residues long. CDR3 region: CSAAGTGRETEAFF. The DNA of the CDR3 is TGCAGCGCCGCCGGGACAGGGCGAGAGACTGAAGCTTTCTTT.

This chain links TRBV5-1 with TRBJ2-3; TRBD2 matches 15 bases. The junction had 7 bases not matched to a gene; V was cut back by 0 bases and J by 5 bases. This CDR3 has 18 amino acids. CDR1 is SGHRS, CDR2 YFSETQ, per germline. DNA for the CDR3: TGCGCCAGCAGCTTGGAAGGACTAGCGGGGGGGCCCGGAGATACGCAGTATTTT. Its translation is CASSLEGLAGGPGDTQYF. The complete variable domain, with remaining parts taken from reference TRBV5-1 and TRBJ2-3, reads KAGVTQTPRYLIKTRGQQVTLSCSPISGHRSVSWYQQTPGQGLQFLFEYFSETQRNKGNFPGRFSGRQFSNSRSEMNVSTLELGDSALYLCASSLEGLAGGPGDTQYFGPGTRLTVL.